The rows below give T cell receptor beta chains drawn from one sample of a study of T-cell reconstitution after alpha-beta-depleted transplantation in children. TCRdb recomputed calls from the PCR reads with MiXCR, one row per CDR3 protein. The data hold 9,000 or so distinct CDR3 sequences, with approximately 13% observed a single time. The starting material was PBMCs, mostly from graft donor cells, obtained 60 days after TCRalphabeta/CD19-depleted stem cell transplant. Receptors originate from a male patient aged 5 to 17 who had a stem cell transplant for acute lymphoblastic leukemia, so the T cells may come from the graft donor. Both conserved end residues are part of each CDR3. A D gene is named only where the DNA matches it firmly. A row's size may be missing; if present it is once, few, many or a size class.

d_gene: TRBD2
v_gene: TRBV20-1
j_gene: TRBJ2-3
abundance: .
CDR3nt: TGCAGTGCTAGATTTCCGACTAGCGGGAGCTTAGATACGCAGTATTTT
CDR3aa: CSARFPTSGSLDTQYF

d_gene: .
v_gene: TRBV7-8
j_gene: TRBJ1-1
abundance: large
CDR3nt: TGTGCCAGCAGCCAGTTGGGGAACACTGAAGCTTTCTTT
CDR3aa: CASSQLGNTEAFF

d_gene: TRBD1
v_gene: TRBV12-3/TRBV12-4
j_gene: TRBJ1-2
abundance: many
CDR3nt: TGTGCCAGCAGTTTAAGGCCGACAGGGGGCTATGGCTACACCTTC
CDR3aa: CASSLRPTGGYGYTF

d_gene: .
v_gene: TRBV20-1
j_gene: TRBJ1-1
abundance: few
CDR3nt: TGCAGTGCTAGAGCTGAGCAGGGACTCGCCCCTGAAGCTTTCTTT
CDR3aa: CSARAEQGLAPEAFF

d_gene: .
v_gene: TRBV5-1
j_gene: TRBJ2-7
abundance: many
CDR3nt: TGCGCCAGCAGCTTGATTGGCTGGGCCGAGCAGTACTTC
CDR3aa: CASSLIGWAEQYF

d_gene: TRBD2
v_gene: TRBV18
j_gene: TRBJ2-3
abundance: many
CDR3nt: TGTGCCAGCTCACCCGGACTAGCGGGAGCAGATACGCAGTATTTT
CDR3aa: CASSPGLAGADTQYF

d_gene: .
v_gene: TRBV20-1
j_gene: TRBJ2-1
abundance: many
CDR3nt: TGCAGTGCTAGTAGGGGGGGCCGTAACGATGAGCAGTTCTTC
CDR3aa: CSASRGGRNDEQFF

d_gene: TRBD1
v_gene: TRBV2
j_gene: TRBJ1-5
abundance: many
CDR3nt: TGTGCCAGCAGACAGGGGAATCGACAGCCCCAGCATTTT
CDR3aa: CASRQGNRQPQHF

d_gene: TRBD2
v_gene: TRBV20-1
j_gene: TRBJ2-7
abundance: many
CDR3nt: TGCAGTGCTAGATTTGGCGCGGGAGGGTACGAGCAGTACTTC
CDR3aa: CSARFGAGGYEQYF

d_gene: .
v_gene: TRBV29-1
j_gene: TRBJ2-3
abundance: .
CDR3nt: TGCAGCGTTGTACTGGGCAGGGTGTTTCCTAGCACAGATATGCAGTATTTT
CDR3aa: CSVVLGRVFPSTDMQYF

d_gene: TRBD2
v_gene: TRBV6-5
j_gene: TRBJ2-5
abundance: many
CDR3nt: TGTGCCAGCAGCCTCGGACTAGCGGGAGGGCAAGAGACCCAGTACTTC
CDR3aa: CASSLGLAGGQETQYF

d_gene: .
v_gene: TRBV7-2
j_gene: TRBJ1-2
abundance: medium-sized
CDR3nt: TGTGCCAGCAGCTTAGGGGGGGGAGCTATTGACTACACCTTC
CDR3aa: CASSLGGGAIDYTF

d_gene: .
v_gene: TRBV18
j_gene: TRBJ2-3
abundance: many
CDR3nt: TGTGCCAGCTCACCAGACCGCACAGATACGCAGTATTTT
CDR3aa: CASSPDRTDTQYF

d_gene: .
v_gene: TRBV28
j_gene: TRBJ2-1
abundance: .
CDR3nt: TGTGCCATCGGCTTCGGGCACCTCGCGGGTGAGCAGTTCTTC
CDR3aa: CAIGFGHLAGEQFF

d_gene: TRBD2
v_gene: TRBV5-6
j_gene: TRBJ2-3
abundance: many
CDR3nt: TGTGCCAGCAGCTATGGACTAGCGGTAACAGATACGCAGTATTTT
CDR3aa: CASSYGLAVTDTQYF

d_gene: .
v_gene: TRBV7-9
j_gene: TRBJ2-7
abundance: many
CDR3nt: TGTGCCAGCAGCTTAGAGTTCTCGGCGGTTCCCTACGAGCAGTACTTC
CDR3aa: CASSLEFSAVPYEQYF

d_gene: .
v_gene: TRBV5-2
j_gene: TRBJ1-1
abundance: .
CDR3nt: TGTGCCATGAGACGAGGGGGCGCGGGTTTAGAAGCTTTCTTT
CDR3aa: CAMRRGGAGLEAFF

d_gene: .
v_gene: TRBV30
j_gene: TRBJ2-3
abundance: many
CDR3nt: TGTGCCTGGAGTGGCCCTAAGGGGCTAGTAGATACGCAGTATTTT
CDR3aa: CAWSGPKGLVDTQYF

d_gene: .
v_gene: TRBV7-2
j_gene: TRBJ2-3
abundance: many
CDR3nt: TGTGCCAGCAGCTTAGCGGTACGCACAGATACGCAGTATTTT
CDR3aa: CASSLAVRTDTQYF

d_gene: .
v_gene: TRBV6-6
j_gene: TRBJ2-5
abundance: many
CDR3nt: TGTGCCAGCAGTCCCAGGGCCATGGAGACCCAGTACTTC
CDR3aa: CASSPRAMETQYF

d_gene: TRBD1
v_gene: TRBV4-3
j_gene: TRBJ1-2
abundance: few
CDR3nt: TGCGCCAGCAGCCCGGGAATACCAGGGGGTTCCAACTATGGCTACACCTTC
CDR3aa: CASSPGIPGGSNYGYTF

d_gene: .
v_gene: TRBV9
j_gene: TRBJ2-3
abundance: many
CDR3nt: TGTGCCAGCAGCGTAGCTGGTCTTAGCACAGATACGCAGTATTTT
CDR3aa: CASSVAGLSTDTQYF

d_gene: .
v_gene: TRBV20-1
j_gene: TRBJ1-5
abundance: .
CDR3nt: TGCAGTGCTAGAGATAGAAGAAGGCAGCCCCAGCATTTT
CDR3aa: CSARDRRRQPQHF

d_gene: .
v_gene: TRBV7-9
j_gene: TRBJ1-1
abundance: many
CDR3nt: TGTGCCAGCAGCTTCCTGGAGGTGTCCCCTGAAGCTTTCTTT
CDR3aa: CASSFLEVSPEAFF

d_gene: .
v_gene: TRBV3-1
j_gene: TRBJ2-1
abundance: .
CDR3nt: TGTGCCACCACCCAGCGGCCCCCAGGGGCAAGCTCCTACAATGAGCAGTTCTTC
CDR3aa: CATTQRPPGASSYNEQFF

d_gene: .
v_gene: TRBV12-5
j_gene: TRBJ1-2
abundance: medium-sized
CDR3nt: TGTGCTAGTGGTTTGACAGGGAACTATGGCTACACCTTC
CDR3aa: CASGLTGNYGYTF

d_gene: .
v_gene: TRBV5-8
j_gene: TRBJ2-1
abundance: many
CDR3nt: TGTGCCAGCAGCTTGCGAGGGTTCTACAATGAGCAGTTCTTC
CDR3aa: CASSLRGFYNEQFF

d_gene: TRBD1
v_gene: TRBV29-1
j_gene: TRBJ2-7
abundance: .
CDR3nt: TGCAGCGTTTTGGGACAGGGGGCCAACGAGCAGTACTTC
CDR3aa: CSVLGQGANEQYF

d_gene: .
v_gene: TRBV5-6
j_gene: TRBJ2-1
abundance: many
CDR3nt: TGTGCCAGCAGCTTAATTAATGAGCAGTTCTTC
CDR3aa: CASSLINEQFF

d_gene: TRBD1
v_gene: TRBV18
j_gene: TRBJ1-1
abundance: many
CDR3nt: TGTGCCAGCTCACCACTGCGGACAGGGGGCCTCTCCAACACTGAAGCTTTCTTT
CDR3aa: CASSPLRTGGLSNTEAFF

d_gene: TRBD1
v_gene: TRBV12-3/TRBV12-4
j_gene: TRBJ2-7
abundance: many
CDR3nt: TGTGCCAGCAGTATCAGACAGGGGGCGGTCGCGATTTACGAGCAGTACTTC
CDR3aa: CASSIRQGAVAIYEQYF

d_gene: TRBD2
v_gene: TRBV10-3
j_gene: TRBJ2-5
abundance: many
CDR3nt: TGTGCCATCAGTGAGTCCCCCGGACTAGCGGGACCCAATTACCAAGAGACCCAGTACTTC
CDR3aa: CAISESPGLAGPNYQETQYF

d_gene: TRBD1
v_gene: TRBV12-3/TRBV12-4
j_gene: TRBJ2-7
abundance: many
CDR3nt: TGTGCCAGCAGACGGGACAGGGGGCACGAGCAGTACTTC
CDR3aa: CASRRDRGHEQYF

d_gene: .
v_gene: TRBV20-1
j_gene: TRBJ2-1
abundance: many
CDR3nt: TGCAGTGCTAGAGCTCCATACAATGAGCAGTTCTTC
CDR3aa: CSARAPYNEQFF

d_gene: .
v_gene: TRBV5-1
j_gene: TRBJ1-2
abundance: many
CDR3nt: TGCGCCAGCAGCTTGAAAACCTTGGACTATGGCTACACCTTC
CDR3aa: CASSLKTLDYGYTF

d_gene: .
v_gene: TRBV7-9
j_gene: TRBJ2-7
abundance: many
CDR3nt: TGTGCCAGCAGCTTAGCGTTTAAAGGGAAGGCCTACGAGCAGTACTTC
CDR3aa: CASSLAFKGKAYEQYF

d_gene: TRBD1
v_gene: TRBV3-1
j_gene: TRBJ2-5
abundance: many
CDR3nt: TGTGCCAGCAGCCAAAACGACAGGGCCCAGTACTTC
CDR3aa: CASSQNDRAQYF

d_gene: .
v_gene: TRBV4-2
j_gene: TRBJ1-2
abundance: many
CDR3nt: TGTGCCAGCAGCCTCGACGACCACAGGGCTGGCTACACCTTC
CDR3aa: CASSLDDHRAGYTF

d_gene: .
v_gene: TRBV9
j_gene: TRBJ2-3
abundance: many
CDR3nt: TGTGCCAGCAGCTTCAGCGATACGCAGTATTTT
CDR3aa: CASSFSDTQYF

d_gene: TRBD1
v_gene: TRBV11-3
j_gene: TRBJ2-1
abundance: many
CDR3nt: TGTGCCAGCAGCCCTTTTAGGACAGGGGCAGGTGAGCAGTTCTTC
CDR3aa: CASSPFRTGAGEQFF

d_gene: .
v_gene: TRBV21-1
j_gene: TRBJ1-5
abundance: medium-sized
CDR3nt: TGTGCCAGCAGCATAGGACAGGTCAGCAATCAGCCCCAGCATTTT
CDR3aa: CASSIGQVSNQPQHF

d_gene: TRBD1
v_gene: TRBV12-3/TRBV12-4
j_gene: TRBJ2-2
abundance: many
CDR3nt: TGTGCCAGCAGTTTTGTATGGGACAGGGGGAACACCGGGGAGCTGTTTTTT
CDR3aa: CASSFVWDRGNTGELFF

d_gene: .
v_gene: TRBV18
j_gene: TRBJ2-3
abundance: .
CDR3nt: TGTGCCAGCTCACCACCTACGGGGAGTGGGGGAGATACGCAGTATTTT
CDR3aa: CASSPPTGSGGDTQYF

d_gene: .
v_gene: TRBV7-9
j_gene: TRBJ2-5
abundance: .
CDR3nt: TGTGCCAGCACCCGGGACGTCGGAAAGACCCAGTACTTC
CDR3aa: CASTRDVGKTQYF

d_gene: .
v_gene: TRBV18
j_gene: TRBJ2-7
abundance: many
CDR3nt: TGTGCCAGCTCACTGGGGGGCTACGAGCAGTACTTC
CDR3aa: CASSLGGYEQYF

d_gene: .
v_gene: TRBV19
j_gene: TRBJ1-1
abundance: few
CDR3nt: TGTGCCAGTAGGCTCATGAACACTGAAGCTTTCTTT
CDR3aa: CASRLMNTEAFF

d_gene: .
v_gene: TRBV5-1
j_gene: TRBJ1-1
abundance: many
CDR3nt: TGCGCCAGCAGCCCCCGCCCGGGAGAAACTGAAGCTTTCTTT
CDR3aa: CASSPRPGETEAFF

d_gene: .
v_gene: TRBV5-1
j_gene: TRBJ1-5
abundance: many
CDR3nt: TGCGCCAGCAGCTTGGGGCCAGGGGACGGTCAGCCCCAGCATTTT
CDR3aa: CASSLGPGDGQPQHF

d_gene: .
v_gene: TRBV3-1
j_gene: TRBJ1-1
abundance: many
CDR3nt: TGTGCCAGCAGCCAAATCGGTAACACTGAAGCTTTCTTT
CDR3aa: CASSQIGNTEAFF

d_gene: TRBD1
v_gene: TRBV12-3/TRBV12-4
j_gene: TRBJ1-4
abundance: many
CDR3nt: TGTGCCAGCAGCCGTTACAGGGGCTCGGAAAAACTGTTTTTT
CDR3aa: CASSRYRGSEKLFF

d_gene: .
v_gene: TRBV4-2
j_gene: TRBJ1-4
abundance: once
CDR3nt: TGTGCCAGCGGCCCCGGTCTACTGACCGAAAAACTGTTTTTT
CDR3aa: CASGPGLLTEKLFF

d_gene: TRBD1
v_gene: TRBV5-5
j_gene: TRBJ2-7
abundance: many
CDR3nt: TGTGCCAGCAGACAAGCGACAGGGACCAACGAGCAGTACTTC
CDR3aa: CASRQATGTNEQYF

d_gene: TRBD1
v_gene: TRBV20-1
j_gene: TRBJ1-2
abundance: few
CDR3nt: TGCAGTGCTCACATCCGGGACAGGGCTAAGAGCTACACCTTC
CDR3aa: CSAHIRDRAKSYTF